These 20 T cell receptor beta chains share one sample of origin, sequenced in a study of cytomegalovirus exposure and HLA in healthy donors. PCR used 60 Vbeta primers and 13 Jbeta primers. Clones were read by immunoSEQ multiplex PCR, and TCRdb kept only the in-frame ones, dropping some. Of around 120,000 clones listed, about 84% are singletons. The source material was PBMCs. These receptor sequences come from a boy younger than 18 in good health and CMV-seronegative.

With respect to this clone: One end of the junction fails to match germline, which may point to a read error. The chain has TRBV18 and TRBJ2-2; 7 bases align to TRBD1. Germline CDR1 and CDR2: KGHSH and LQKENI. This CDR3 has 13 residues. CDR3 nucleotide sequence: TGCAAGAGCGCCGCGGACAGGACCGGGGAGCTGTTTTTT. It is translated as CKSAADRTGELFF.

This chain joins TRBV11-2 and TRBJ2-2; 8 bases match TRBD1. Trimming cost V 2 bases and J 7 bases; bases outside gene matches: 6. The germline V gene has CDR1 SGHAT and CDR2 FQNNGV. The CDR3 totals 15 residues. The CDR3 DNA is TGTGCCAGCAGCTTATACGGACAGGGCGACGGGGAGCTGTTTTTT. It translates to CASSLYGQGDGELFF.

The CDR3 sequence: CASSLGQGSTYEQYF. The DNA of the CDR3 is TGTGCCAGCAGTTTAGGACAGGGGAGCACCTACGAGCAGTACTTC. The rearrangement uses TRBV27 and TRBJ2-7; 9 bases match TRBD1. V dropped 2 bases and J dropped 2; count of bases not matched to a gene: 4. The CDR3 consists of 15 residues. Germline lookup yields CDR1 MNHEY and CDR2 SMNVEV (reference sequence).

The chain uses TRBV6-5 and TRBJ1-1; a weak D match, TRBD1 (6 bases). Trimming stripped 2 bases from V and 6 bases from J, with 16 bases between. The V gene's germline CDR1 is MNHEY and CDR2 SVGAGI. The CDR3 length is 15 residues. The CDR3, as DNA: TGTGCCAGCAGTTACCTTCGACAGGTCAGGGCTGAAGCTTTCTTT. As protein: CASSYLRQVRAEAFF.

V gene TRBV4-1 combines with J gene TRBJ1-2; perhaps TRBD1 as D (6 bases). With 0 bases removed from V and 0 bases from J, the gap between germline ends came to 17 bases. Germline V gene data show CDR1 as MGHRA and CDR2 as YSYEKL. CDR3 length: 18 residues. The DNA of the CDR3 is TGCGCCAGCAGCCAAGATCTTCGGACAGAGAAACCTAACTATGGCTACACCTTC. Protein product: CASSQDLRTEKPNYGYTF.

The chain joins TRBV19 to TRBJ1-5, with D possibly TRBD1 on 6 matching bases. Trimming removed 10 bases from V and 5 bases from J, with 18 bases in between. The CDR3 is made up of 14 amino acids. The V gene's germline CDR1 is LNHDA and CDR2 SQIVND (reference sequence). Here the CDR3 DNA reads TGTGCCACCCAGGGGAAGGGCTGGGATCAGCCCCAGCATTTT. Translation: CATQGKGWDQPQHF.

The rearrangement links TRBV30 to TRBJ1-1; the D gene is possibly TRBD1 (6 bases). This CDR3 has 14 amino acids. Germline V CDR1 and CDR2: GTSNPN, SVGIG (reference sequence). The V gene lost 1 base and the J gene lost 1 base, with 10 bases spanning the gap. The CDR3 sequence is CAWSAPDRNTEAFF. CDR3 sequence (DNA): TGTGCCTGGAGTGCCCCGGACAGGAACACTGAAGCTTTCTTT.

This chain links TRBV7-8 with TRBJ2-7; 9 nucleotides align to TRBD1. The CDR3 is 15 residues long. Germline-derived CDR1 and CDR2 are SGHVS and FQNEAQ. Unmatched junction bases numbered 8, after V lost 1 base and J lost 7 bases. CDR3 amino acids: CASSLVSGTGREQYF. The CDR3 nucleotides are TGTGCCAGCAGCTTAGTATCGGGGACAGGGAGGGAGCAGTACTTC.

The chain is built from TRBV6-5 and TRBJ1-1; D possibly corresponds to TRBD1 (6 bases). The V gene's germline CDR1 is MNHEY and CDR2 SVGAGI. Trimming cost V 0 bases and J 4 bases, with 12 bases left between them. This CDR3 spans 15 amino acids. The CDR3 bases are TGTGCCAGCAGTTACTCGATAAGGGGGACCACTGAAGCTTTCTTT. Protein product: CASSYSIRGTTEAFF.

The chain couples TRBV7-8 to TRBJ2-1; no clear D. With 2 bases removed from V and 8 bases from J, the gap between germline ends came to 16 bases. CDR1 and CDR2 from the germline V gene are SGHVS and FQNEAQ. This CDR3 has 15 residues. CDR3 sequence (DNA): TGTGCCAGCAGCTTACGACCCCCGCCCCGGGATGAGCAGTTCTTC. The encoded protein is CASSLRPPPRDEQFF.

The chain combines TRBV5-1 with TRBJ1-2, with 8 positions matching TRBD1. The V segment lost 5 bases and the J segment 8 bases; nucleotides outside the gene matches: 11. Germline loops: CDR1 SGHRS, CDR2 YFSETQ. This CDR3 is built from 14 residues. The CDR3: CASSSGGTGGGYTF. The DNA for the CDR3 is TGCGCCAGCAGTTCTGGTGGGACAGGTGGGGGCTACACCTTC.

The DNA for the CDR3 is TGTGCCAGCAGCTTACTCACGGGAGGGATAAGTGAGCAGTTCTTC. Its protein is CASSLLTGGISEQFF. The chain combines TRBV7-8 with TRBJ2-1; TRBD2 agrees at 8 bases. Trimming took 2 bases from V and 9 from J; bases not matched to a gene: 9. Germline lookup yields CDR1 SGHVS and CDR2 FQNEAQ. This CDR3 contains 15 residues.

Comments on this clone: Germline is not matched at one junction end, which may reflect a read error. Other DNA sequences within the sample encode an identical CDR3. This chain uses TRBV6-5 with TRBJ2-6; TRBD1 is a possible D gene (5 bases). The CDR3 is made up of 14 amino acids. Germline CDR1 reads MNHEY; CDR2 reads SVGAGI. CDR3 loop: CASSRQGGANVLTF. The CDR3, as DNA: TGTGCCAGCAGTCGGCAGGGTGGGGCCAACGTCCTAACTTTC.

The chain has TRBV30 and TRBJ2-1, with 7 bases aligning to TRBD2. J gave up 5 bases and V 2 bases, and 6 bases lay outside the gene matches. Germline assignment: CDR1 GTSNPN and CDR2 SVGIG (reference sequence). The CDR3 length is 14 residues. CDR3 loop: CAWSLGAGDNEQFF. CDR3 bases: TGTGCCTGGAGTCTCGGGGCGGGAGACAATGAGCAGTTCTTC. Based on the CDR3 plus reference TRBV30 and TRBJ2-1, the full variable domain is SQTIHQWPATLVQPVGSPLSLECTVEGTSNPNLYWYRQAAGRGLQLLFYSVGIGQISSEVPQNLSASRPQDRQFILSSKKLLLSDSGFYLCAWSLGAGDNEQFFGPGTRLTVL.

This rearrangement joins TRBV5-4 to TRBJ2-5; a weak D match, TRBD2 (6 bases). The V gene lost 3 bases and the J gene lost 3 bases, with 18 bases spanning the gap. Per the germline V gene, CDR1 is SGHNT and CDR2 is YYREEE (reference sequence). The CDR3 is 16 residues long. CDR3 protein: CASSWKRATEEETQYF. In nucleotides, the CDR3 is TGTGCCAGCAGCTGGAAGCGGGCGACCGAAGAAGAGACCCAGTACTTC.

This sequence joins TRBV7-9 and TRBJ2-7, with 9 bases identical to TRBD1. V was pared by 3 bases and J by 6 bases, with 6 bases of the junction left unmatched. This CDR3 spans 14 amino acids. CDR1 is SEHNR and CDR2 is FQNEAQ in the germline V gene (reference sequence). The CDR3 is CASSFPGQGVEQYF. The CDR3 coding sequence is TGTGCCAGCAGCTTCCCGGGACAGGGCGTCGAGCAGTACTTC.

This sequence joins TRBV21-1 and TRBJ1-5; the table's D call of TRBD1 was not tested on the DNA. TRBV21-1 is assigned pseudogene status. The CDR3 has 18 residues. This chain's CDR3 is CASSKPILRGEGNQPQHF. CDR3 DNA: TGTGCCAGCAGCAAACCCATTCTCAGGGGGGAAGGCAATCAGCCCCAGCATTTT.

This clone has just one count. V usage is TRBV4-2 and J usage is TRBJ2-1; possible D gene TRBD2, 6 bases. In germline, CDR1 is LGHNA, CDR2 YNFKEQ. V lost 0 bases and J lost 0, with 9 bases in between. The CDR3 is made up of 16 amino acids. Here the CDR3 reads CASSQDGGSSYNEQFF. The CDR3, as DNA: TGTGCCAGCAGCCAAGATGGGGGGAGCTCCTACAATGAGCAGTTCTTC.

In its sample, this clone was seen a few times. V and J are TRBV2 and TRBJ1-4, with 9 bases lining up with TRBD1. The V and J ends lost 6 bases and 6 bases, in that order; junction bases with no gene match: 8. CDR1 is SNHLY and CDR2 is FYNNEI in the germline V gene. The CDR3 is 15 amino acids. The CDR3 nucleotides are TGTGCCAGCAGGGGGGTGACAGGGGGTGATGAAAAACTGTTTTTT. It encodes CASRGVTGGDEKLFF.

Here the CDR3 reads CASRLLRDSYEQYF. In DNA, the CDR3 is TGTGCCAGCAGATTACTCAGGGATTCCTACGAGCAGTACTTC. This sequence joins TRBV27 and TRBJ2-7; D is possibly TRBD1 (5 bases). CDR1 and CDR2 (germline): MNHEY, SMNVEV (reference sequence). Deletions cut 6 bases from V and 1 base from J, with 13 bases between. The CDR3 is made up of 14 amino acids.